This T cell receptor (beta chain) is drawn from a study of T-cell reconstitution after alpha-beta-depleted transplantation in children. It was with unique molecular identifiers that the TCRbeta library was prepared. TCRdb fed the PCR reads into MiXCR, producing one record per CDR3 protein. Altogether around 250,000 distinct CDR3 sequences are present, approximately 9.6% being singletons, with the ten largest covering around 10%. The CDR3 covers 15 residues. Germline V CDR1 and CDR2: DFQATT, SNEGSKA (reference sequence). V lost 2 bases and J 5 bases, leaving 15 bases between the germline ends. Source: PBMCs from the stem cell graft donor, taken from the stem cell graft. The receptor was isolated from a human donor who donated a stem cell graft to a child with SCID. The genes are TRBV20-1 and TRBJ1-4; D is possibly TRBD1 (6 bases). CDR3 sequence reads: CSARWGAGTNEKLFF. DNA of the CDR3: TGCAGTGCTAGATGGGGGGCGGGTACGAATGAAAAACTGTTTTTT.